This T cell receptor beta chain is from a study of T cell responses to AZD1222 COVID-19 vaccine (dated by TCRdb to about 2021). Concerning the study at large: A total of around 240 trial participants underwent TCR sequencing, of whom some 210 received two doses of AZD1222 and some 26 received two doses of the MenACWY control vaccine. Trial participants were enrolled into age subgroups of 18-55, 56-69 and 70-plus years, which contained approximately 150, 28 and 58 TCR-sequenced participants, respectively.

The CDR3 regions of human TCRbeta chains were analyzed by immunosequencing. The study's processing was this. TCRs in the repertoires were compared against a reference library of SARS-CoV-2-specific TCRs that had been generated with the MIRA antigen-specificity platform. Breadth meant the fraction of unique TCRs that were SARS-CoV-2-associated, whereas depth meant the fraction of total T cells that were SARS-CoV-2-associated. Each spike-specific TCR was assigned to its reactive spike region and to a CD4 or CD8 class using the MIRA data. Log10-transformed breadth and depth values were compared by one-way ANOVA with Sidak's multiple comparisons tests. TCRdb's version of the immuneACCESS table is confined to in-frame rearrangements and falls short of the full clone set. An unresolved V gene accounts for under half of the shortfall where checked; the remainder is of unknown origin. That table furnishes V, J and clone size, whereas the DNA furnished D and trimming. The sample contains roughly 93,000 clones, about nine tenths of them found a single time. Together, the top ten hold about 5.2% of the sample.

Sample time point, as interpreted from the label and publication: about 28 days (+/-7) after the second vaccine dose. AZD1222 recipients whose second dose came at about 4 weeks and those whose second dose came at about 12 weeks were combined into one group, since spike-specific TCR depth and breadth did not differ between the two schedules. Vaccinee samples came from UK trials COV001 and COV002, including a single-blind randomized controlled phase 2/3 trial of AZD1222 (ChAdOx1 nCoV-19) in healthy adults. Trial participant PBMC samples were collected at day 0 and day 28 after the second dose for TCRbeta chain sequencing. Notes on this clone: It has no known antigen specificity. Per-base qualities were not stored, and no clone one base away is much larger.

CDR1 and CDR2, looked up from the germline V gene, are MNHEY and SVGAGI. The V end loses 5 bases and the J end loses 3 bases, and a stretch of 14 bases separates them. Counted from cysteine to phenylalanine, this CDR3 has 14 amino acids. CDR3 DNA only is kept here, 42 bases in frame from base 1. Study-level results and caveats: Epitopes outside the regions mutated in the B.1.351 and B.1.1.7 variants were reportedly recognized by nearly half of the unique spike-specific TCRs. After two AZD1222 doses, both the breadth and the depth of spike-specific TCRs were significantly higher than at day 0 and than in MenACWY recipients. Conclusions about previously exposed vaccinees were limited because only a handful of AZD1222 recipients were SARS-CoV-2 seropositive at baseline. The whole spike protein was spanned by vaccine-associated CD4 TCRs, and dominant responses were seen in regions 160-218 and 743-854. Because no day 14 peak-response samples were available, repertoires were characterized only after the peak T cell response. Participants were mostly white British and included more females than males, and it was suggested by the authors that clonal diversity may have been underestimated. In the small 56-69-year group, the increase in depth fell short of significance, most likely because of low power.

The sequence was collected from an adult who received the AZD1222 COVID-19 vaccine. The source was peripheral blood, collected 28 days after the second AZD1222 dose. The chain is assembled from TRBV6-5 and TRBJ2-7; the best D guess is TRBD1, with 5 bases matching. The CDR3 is CASSLRTRSYEQYF. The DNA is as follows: TGTGCCAGCAGTCTTAGGACACGGAGCTACGAGCAGTACTTC.